This TCR beta chain was sequenced for a study of blood T cell repertoires in COVID-19 (TCRdb year 2020). With respect to the entire study: Samples covering the acute and convalescent phases of COVID-19 were provided by collaborators in the United States, Italy and Spain. The material from the prospective study consisted of cDNA or gDNA derived from T cells, B-cell-depleted T cells, or PBMCs. Subjects who had been exposed to COVID-19, were actively infected with it, or had recovered from it provided the deeply sampled blood TCRbeta repertoires that made up the dataset. The repertoires were released in a freely available public database intended as a resource for research on the immune response to SARS-CoV-2. Samples came from the ongoing ImmuneRACE study (first 160 participants) plus 1,254 subjects from 6 global collaborators. The sample metadata nearly always contained a de-identified subject ID, COVID-19 status, age in years and sex. Where available, HLA class I and class II types were taken from metadata supplied by the sample provider and were not determined by assay-based typing. Study-level results and caveats: The quantity of clinical and demographic metadata differed by source and by participant and was supplied without curation.

TCRbeta CDR3 regions were amplified from genomic DNA using the immunoSEQ Assay, a bias-controlled multiplex PCR. On the study's bioinformatics: Nucleated cell counts per sample were estimated from amplification of reference gene primers within the assay. Sequence reads were collapsed and filtered to measure the absolute abundance of every unique TCRbeta CDR3 rearrangement. Productive Simpson clonality was computed per sample as the square root of Simpson's diversity index over productive rearrangements. Drawn from immuneACCESS, this table holds only the in-frame rearrangements with V and J called that TCRdb kept. Clones are partly lost; checked studies trace under half to an unresolved V gene and leave the rest unexplained. V, J and clone size derive from that table, while D and trimming were established from the DNA sequence. The sample table contains about 140,000 clones; only one count was recorded for about 78% of them. The leading ten clones occupy 11% of the sample.

Trimmed from V: 3 bases; trimmed from J: 8 bases; junction bases lacking a gene match: 6. Sequences DFQATT (CDR1) and SNEGSKA (CDR2) are obtained from the germline V gene (reference sequence). The CDR3 spans 12 residues, from the cysteine through the phenylalanine. Just CDR3 DNA is preserved here, 36 bases in frame from base 1. This clone was found once. What this receptor recognizes is not known. Base-call qualities are not available, and no considerably larger clone is one nucleotide away. Another Seattle source contributed samples from volunteer blood donors who had recovered from COVID-19. Each collaborating institution followed its own protocols to collect whole blood in K2EDTA tubes. Collaborator samples were shipped for TCRbeta analysis as frozen whole blood, isolated PBMCs, or DNA extracted from either sample type.

The sequencing sample was made of peripheral blood. The rearranged segments are TRBV20-1 and TRBJ1-2, with 7 bases aligning to TRBD1. This TCR was recovered from a man in his sixties who had recovered from COVID-19. CDR3 sequence: CSASTPGGGYTF. The DNA sequence follows: TGCAGTGCTAGTACCCCAGGGGGGGGCTACACCTTC.